This T cell receptor (beta chain) originates from a study of T cells in localized non-small cell lung cancer. Details on this clone: Its antigen is undetermined.

Sequenced by immunoSEQ multiplex PCR; TCRdb stores in-frame clones only, minus some. The sample holds about 33,000 clones, roughly nine tenths seen once. CDR1 PRHDT and CDR2 FYEKMQ come from the germline V gene (reference sequence). V was shortened by 5 bases and J by 0 bases, with 14 bases between the two germline ends. The CDR3 runs to 16 residues. Whole-study findings and limits: In the blood, greater T cell density corresponded to longer overall survival. Among the tissues sampled, uninvolved adjacent lung had the highest T cell clonality, above tumor. Because only a single region of the tumor was sequenced, heterogeneity remains possible. Appearing in adjacent lung were a median about 59 of the top 100 tumor clones.

This chain connects TRBV13 to TRBJ1-3, with D perhaps TRBD1 (6 bases). The TCR originated in a man aged 40 to 70 with stage I lung adenocarcinoma. The sequencing here drew on peripheral blood, taken before any cancer treatment. CDR3 in amino acids: CASSLGGPNSGNTIYF. Here the CDR3 DNA reads TGTGCCAGCAGCCTGGGGGGCCCGAACTCTGGAAACACCATATATTTT. Together with reference TRBV13 and TRBJ1-3, the CDR3 gives the full variable domain: AAGVIQSPRHLIKEKRETATLKCYPIPRHDTVYWYQQGPGQDPQFLISFYEKMQSDKGSIPDRFSAQQFSDYHSELNMSSLELGDSALYFCASSLGGPNSGNTIYFGEGSWLTVV.